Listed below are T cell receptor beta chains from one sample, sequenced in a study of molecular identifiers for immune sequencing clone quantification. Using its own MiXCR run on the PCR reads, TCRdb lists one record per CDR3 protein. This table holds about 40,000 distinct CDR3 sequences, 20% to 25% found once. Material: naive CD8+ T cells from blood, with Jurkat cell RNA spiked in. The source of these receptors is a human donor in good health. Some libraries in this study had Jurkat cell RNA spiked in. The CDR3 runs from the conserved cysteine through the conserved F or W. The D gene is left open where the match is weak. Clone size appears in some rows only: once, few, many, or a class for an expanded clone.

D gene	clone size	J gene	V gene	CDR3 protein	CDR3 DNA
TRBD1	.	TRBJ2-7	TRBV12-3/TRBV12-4	CASSLDRTYEQYF	TGTGCCAGCAGCTTGGACAGGACCTACGAGCAGTACTTC
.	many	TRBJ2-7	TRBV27	CASSLSGGLVNEQYF	TGTGCCAGCAGTTTATCGGGGGGGCTGGTTAACGAGCAGTACTTC
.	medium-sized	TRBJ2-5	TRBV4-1	CASSGSETQYF	TGCGCCAGCAGCGGCTCGGAGACCCAGTACTTC
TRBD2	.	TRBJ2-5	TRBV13	CASSSSGTGETQYF	TGTGCCAGCAGCTCTAGCGGTACGGGGGAGACCCAGTACTTC
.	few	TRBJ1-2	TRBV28	CASSPVDKNYGYTF	TGTGCCAGCAGTCCCGTGGACAAGAACTATGGCTACACCTTC
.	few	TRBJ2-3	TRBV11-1	CASSLTETTDTQYF	TGTGCCAGCAGCTTAACGGAGACGACAGATACGCAGTATTTT
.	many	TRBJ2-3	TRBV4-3	CASSQDYLSTDTQYF	TGCGCCAGCAGCCAAGACTATCTGAGCACAGATACGCAGTATTTT
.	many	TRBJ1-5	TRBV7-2	CASSPWDFQPQHF	TGTGCCAGCAGTCCCTGGGATTTCCAGCCCCAGCATTTT
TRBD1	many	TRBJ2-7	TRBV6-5	CASSPIGTGNLLGYEQYF	TGTGCCAGCAGCCCTATAGGGACAGGGAACCTCCTTGGGTACGAGCAGTACTTC
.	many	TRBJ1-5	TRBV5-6	CASSGAGEYSNQPQHF	TGTGCCAGCAGCGGTGCAGGGGAGTATAGCAATCAGCCCCAGCATTTT
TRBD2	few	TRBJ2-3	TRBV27	CASSLAVSGTTDTQYF	TGTGCCAGCAGTTTAGCAGTAAGCGGGACCACAGATACGCAGTATTTT
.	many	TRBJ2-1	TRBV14	CASSPTRSAYNEQFF	TGTGCCAGCAGCCCCACGCGAAGCGCCTACAATGAGCAGTTCTTC
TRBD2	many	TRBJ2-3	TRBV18	CASSPPDLAGRTDTQYF	TGTGCCAGCTCACCACCGGATCTAGCGGGGCGCACAGATACGCAGTATTTT
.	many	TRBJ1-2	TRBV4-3	CASSQDLTLPTNYGYTF	TGCGCCAGCAGCCAAGATCTTACACTCCCTACTAACTATGGCTACACCTTC
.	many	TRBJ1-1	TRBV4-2	CASSQQGPTEAFF	TGTGCCAGCAGCCAACAGGGGCCCACTGAAGCTTTCTTT
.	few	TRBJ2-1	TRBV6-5	CASSEGPAYNEQFF	TGTGCCAGCAGTGAGGGTCCCGCCTACAATGAGCAGTTCTTC